This TCR beta chain was obtained from a study of T cells in Graves' hyperthyroidism and ophthalmopathy. This clonotype turned up a few times. Its antigen is not identified. From germline, CDR1 is SGHDN and CDR2 FVKESK. After removal of 0 bases from V and 3 bases from J, the junction contained 6 bases not matched to a gene. The CDR3 consists of 18 residues. An approximately 9.4 ml volume of fresh peripheral blood provided the PBMCs. TCR beta CDR3 regions were amplified from RNA transcripts. The HTBI primer set served for first-round RT-PCR of the TCR CDR3. Using its own MiXCR run on the multiplex PCR reads, TCRdb lists one record per CDR3 protein. The sample consists of around 580,000 distinct CDR3 sequences, approximately 15% of them appearing once. Study-wide results and caveats: In blood, most of the thyroid clonotypes expanded above 0.001 were also present.

The TCR was taken from a woman between 18 and 30 years old with Graves' hyperthyroidism. J is TRBJ2-1 and V is TRBV14; 12 bases match TRBD2. The source material was blood. CDR3 DNA: TGTGCCAGCAGCCAAGAATGGTCTAGCGGGAGGGTCTACAATGAGCAGTTCTTC. It is translated as CASSQEWSSGRVYNEQFF.